One T cell receptor beta chain is described in this entry. No antigen is known for it. No qualities accompany the bases; no much larger clone lies one base away. Library preparation employed the immunoSEQ multiplex PCR assay. Here the immuneACCESS table is served through TCRdb, limited to in-frame sequences with V and J called. Missing clones are a known gap in these copies; in checked studies unresolved V genes cover under half, and the rest lacks a known reason. The sample yields about 710,000 clones; approximately 87% were counted once. The ten largest clones take up just under 0.0095% of the sample. The data were taken from a study of shared T cell receptors in the human thymus (dated by TCRdb to the early 2020s). Background on the whole study: The study examined how self-reactive, shared T-cell receptor alpha chains are generated in the human thymus.

These data were also reused for a study on human thymus T cells. Reported in the second study: In Finland, the donors were immunologically healthy infants who were having open corrective cardiac surgery for congenital heart defects. Thymus tissue was obtained as surgical resects removed during corrective cardiac surgery. Biased V and J gene segment usage appeared to be present in both thymic and peripheral blood repertoires. Highly overlapping thymic TCR repertoires among unrelated individuals were reported in the related research. TCR alpha and beta repertoires from seven to nine infant thymus samples and a few related peripheral blood samples were characterized in the study. The infant donors were about 7 to 250 days old, and the cohort included six or seven males and a couple of females. After being mechanically released from the tissue, thymocytes were kept at -70 degrees C in pellets of about 8.5-30 million cells. Genomic DNA was extracted from frozen cell pellets with a QIAsymphony instrument. TCRB and TCRAD loci were amplified from a standardized quantity of quality-controlled genomic DNA using the immunoSEQ multiplex PCR assay. The amplicons covered the V(D)J region and were long enough to include the CDR3 and to identify the V and J genes. Through the commercial immunoSEQ service, the amplicons were sequenced on an Illumina platform. Primer bias and sequencing errors were corrected as previously described, and TCRAD and TCRB definitions were based on the IMGT database. Analysis of the repertoires was done with immunoSEQ Analyzer 3.0 and VDJTools and included basic statistics, V/J segment usage, diversity estimates, rarefaction and pairwise overlap. Diversity was estimated with Chao1, ChaoE, Efron-Thisted, Shannon and inverse Simpson indices, and also on datasets down-sampled to the smallest sample. For repertoire overlap, CDR3 nucleotide sequence, V gene and J gene had to match strictly, and clustering was done by Jaccard-based multidimensional scaling. On average, roughly 800,000 unique TCRB clonotypes were obtained from thymus samples, compared with approximately 84,000 from blood samples.

This receptor was taken from a boy less than two years old with a congenital heart defect. Donor details come from another sample of the same person, matched by shared clones. Sequencing was done on a sample of thymocytes.

The CDR3 region has the sequence CASSLGGGLGGNSPLHF. The nucleotides read TGTGCCAGCAGTTTAGGCGGTGGACTTGGGGGCAATTCACCCCTCCACTTT. Recombination connected TRBV27 to TRBJ1-6; tentative D gene TRBD1, with 6 bases matching. Based on the germline V gene (reference sequence), the CDR1 and CDR2 sequences are MNHEY and SMNVEV. Including the terminal cysteine and phenylalanine, the CDR3 comprises 17 residues. Of all the DNA, just the CDR3 is kept, 51 bases in frame from base 1. Deletion took 2 bases off V and 7 bases off J, with a span of 18 bases between the germline ends.